The clone carrying this T cell receptor (beta chain) appeared a few times. Its matching antigen is unknown. V dropped 6 bases and J dropped 8 bases, with 16 bases sitting between them. There are 13 residues in the CDR3. CDR1 MGHDK and CDR2 SYGVNS come from the germline V gene. This record comes from a study of cytomegalovirus exposure and HLA in healthy donors. General study results and limits: The authors confirmed in vitro that three CMV-associated chains were specific for CMV antigens.

The PCR employed 60 Vbeta primers together with 13 Jbeta primers. TCRdb's copy holds only in-frame clones and misses some; the assay was immunoSEQ multiplex PCR. Of under 170,000 clones listed, 75% to 85% were seen once; the top ten hold just under 6.5%. The V call is TRBV25-1, the J call TRBJ2-5; possible D gene TRBD1, 6 bases. The TCR originated in a man aged 45 to 65 in good health and CMV-seropositive. The sample consisted of PBMCs. CDR3: CASRGTTQGTQYF. CDR3 bases: TGTGCCAGCAGGGGGACAACCCAAGGAACCCAGTACTTC.